Listed below are T cell receptor beta chains from one sample, sequenced in a study of T-cell reconstitution after alpha-beta-depleted transplantation in children. A single record per CDR3 protein comes from TCRdb applying MiXCR to the PCR reads. The table has 300,000 or so distinct CDR3 sequences, approximately 20% seen once; the top ten hold approximately 11%. The specimen comprised PBMCs, mostly from graft donor cells, sampled 180 days after TCRalphabeta/CD19-depleted stem cell transplant. The source of these receptors is a male patient younger than 18 who had a stem cell transplant for acute lymphoblastic leukemia, so the T cells may come from the graft donor. CDR3s include the opening cysteine and the closing phenylalanine or tryptophan. Fields, in order: D gene, J gene, V gene, clone size, CDR3 protein, CDR3 DNA. The D gene is left open where the match is weak. Size is stated for part of the rows, as once, few or many counts, or as a class when the clone is expanded.

d_gene: TRBD1
j_gene: TRBJ2-7
v_gene: TRBV20-1
abundance: few
CDR3aa: CSAEDRGPNEQYF
CDR3nt: TGCAGTGCTGAAGACAGGGGGCCTAACGAGCAGTACTTC

d_gene: NA
j_gene: TRBJ2-3
v_gene: TRBV7-3
abundance: many
CDR3aa: CASSQAGTDTQYF
CDR3nt: TGTGCCAGCAGCCAGGCGGGCACAGATACGCAGTATTTT

d_gene: NA
j_gene: TRBJ2-5
v_gene: TRBV14
abundance: NA
CDR3aa: CASSQRRDRNKTQYF
CDR3nt: TGTGCCAGCAGCCAACGGCGGGACCGGAACAAGACCCAGTACTTC

d_gene: NA
j_gene: TRBJ2-7
v_gene: TRBV30
abundance: NA
CDR3aa: CAWSVPWGGPYEQYF
CDR3nt: TGTGCCTGGAGTGTACCCTGGGGTGGTCCCTACGAGCAGTACTTC

d_gene: TRBD2
j_gene: TRBJ2-1
v_gene: TRBV5-1
abundance: NA
CDR3aa: CASMGLAGVGEQFF
CDR3nt: TGCGCCAGCATGGGACTAGCGGGAGTTGGTGAGCAGTTCTTC

d_gene: NA
j_gene: TRBJ2-7
v_gene: TRBV5-1
abundance: NA
CDR3aa: CASSFLQGGASYEQYF
CDR3nt: TGCGCCAGCAGCTTCCTGCAAGGTGGCGCCTCCTACGAGCAGTACTTC

d_gene: NA
j_gene: TRBJ2-7
v_gene: TRBV7-6
abundance: NA
CDR3aa: CASSSARGREQYF
CDR3nt: TGTGCCAGCAGTTCGGCGCGGGGGCGCGAGCAGTACTTC

d_gene: NA
j_gene: TRBJ2-5
v_gene: TRBV20-1
abundance: NA
CDR3aa: CSARGRRWETQYF
CDR3nt: TGCAGTGCTAGGGGCCGACGTTGGGAGACCCAGTACTTC

d_gene: NA
j_gene: TRBJ2-7
v_gene: TRBV5-1
abundance: few
CDR3aa: CASSIPSGPRYEQYF
CDR3nt: TGCGCCAGCAGCATTCCTTCGGGACCCAGATACGAGCAGTACTTC

d_gene: NA
j_gene: TRBJ1-2
v_gene: TRBV6-5
abundance: NA
CDR3aa: CASSYRDQGIYGYTF
CDR3nt: TGTGCCAGCAGTTACCGGGACCAGGGAATCTATGGCTACACCTTC

d_gene: TRBD1
j_gene: TRBJ2-1
v_gene: TRBV10-3
abundance: NA
CDR3aa: CAISESGTGNNEQFF
CDR3nt: TGTGCCATCAGTGAGTCAGGGACAGGGAACAATGAGCAGTTCTTC

d_gene: NA
j_gene: TRBJ2-1
v_gene: TRBV6-5
abundance: NA
CDR3aa: CASSYLGRFISYNEQFF
CDR3nt: TGTGCCAGCAGTTACCTGGGGAGGTTCATCTCCTACAATGAGCAGTTCTTC

d_gene: TRBD1
j_gene: TRBJ1-1
v_gene: TRBV7-8
abundance: once
CDR3aa: CASSPYRGNTEAFF
CDR3nt: TGTGCCAGCAGCCCGTACAGGGGAAACACTGAAGCTTTCTTT

d_gene: TRBD2
j_gene: TRBJ2-3
v_gene: TRBV13
abundance: few
CDR3aa: CASNSAELAGTDTQYF
CDR3nt: TGTGCCAGCAACTCAGCGGAACTAGCGGGCACAGATACGCAGTATTTT

d_gene: TRBD2
j_gene: TRBJ2-2
v_gene: TRBV4-2
abundance: NA
CDR3aa: CASSPGGLAGLNTGELFF
CDR3nt: TGTGCCAGCAGCCCAGGCGGACTAGCGGGACTGAACACCGGGGAGCTGTTTTTT

d_gene: NA
j_gene: TRBJ1-5
v_gene: TRBV20-1
abundance: NA
CDR3aa: CSAWQGGGNQPQHF
CDR3nt: TGCAGTGCTTGGCAGGGTGGCGGCAATCAGCCCCAGCATTTT

d_gene: TRBD1
j_gene: TRBJ2-5
v_gene: TRBV12-3/TRBV12-4
abundance: many
CDR3aa: CASSLGQGQETQYF
CDR3nt: TGTGCCAGCAGTTTGGGACAGGGGCAAGAGACCCAGTACTTC

d_gene: NA
j_gene: TRBJ2-1
v_gene: TRBV7-8
abundance: NA
CDR3aa: CASSLVPLLRLGHEQFF
CDR3nt: TGTGCCAGCAGCTTAGTCCCCCTCTTGAGACTAGGCCATGAGCAGTTCTTC

d_gene: TRBD1
j_gene: TRBJ2-1
v_gene: TRBV5-1
abundance: many
CDR3aa: CASSLKISQGMGYNEQFF
CDR3nt: TGCGCCAGCAGCTTGAAAATATCACAGGGGATGGGATACAATGAGCAGTTCTTC

d_gene: NA
j_gene: TRBJ2-5
v_gene: TRBV18
abundance: NA
CDR3aa: CASSPGETPYF
CDR3nt: TGTGCCAGCTCACCGGGCGAGACCCCGTACTTC

d_gene: TRBD2
j_gene: TRBJ2-7
v_gene: TRBV20-1
abundance: NA
CDR3aa: CSAPRRTSGSYEQYF
CDR3nt: TGCAGTGCCCCTAGGCGGACTAGCGGGAGCTACGAGCAGTACTTC

d_gene: TRBD2
j_gene: TRBJ2-7
v_gene: TRBV9
abundance: few
CDR3aa: CASSVAPSSGTYEQYF
CDR3nt: TGTGCCAGCAGCGTAGCTCCGTCTAGCGGGACCTACGAGCAGTACTTC